The 4 T cell receptor beta chains listed next were all sequenced from one sample in a study of T cell responses to AZD1222 COVID-19 vaccine. The repertoire was sequenced with immunoSEQ multiplex PCR; TCRdb's copy has only in-frame clones and lacks some. Of about 120,000 clones listed, 75% to 95% were seen once; the top ten hold 4.2%. This specimen was peripheral blood, taken 28 days after the second dose of the MenACWY control vaccine. These receptors were collected from an adult who received the MenACWY meningococcal vaccine as a control.

The V gene is TRBV27, the J gene TRBJ2-7; 8 nucleotides match TRBD1. Germline CDR1 reads MNHEY; CDR2 reads SMNVEV (reference sequence). The CDR3 covers 14 residues. Unmatched junction bases numbered 1, after V lost 2 bases and J lost 1 base. The CDR3 region is CASSLGTGSYEQYF. The CDR3 bases are TGTGCCAGCAGTTTAGGGACAGGATCCTACGAGCAGTACTTC.

The V and J genes are TRBV21-1 and TRBJ2-7; the table's D gene call, TRBD2, was not cross checked with the DNA. TRBV21-1 is classified as a pseudogene. The CDR3 spans 16 residues. The CDR3 sequence is CASSKEGLAGSYEQYV. The CDR3 nucleotides read TGTGCCAGCAGCAAAGAGGGACTAGCGGGCTCCTACGAGCAGTACGTC.

V gene TRBV7-2 combines with J gene TRBJ1-5; D perhaps matches TRBD1 (5 bases). CDR3 length: 13 amino acids. The V gene lost 5 bases and the J gene lost 6 bases, with 11 bases spanning the gap. Germline V CDR1 and CDR2: SGHTA, FQGNSA. CDR3 bases: TGTGCCAGCAGCGGCAGGGTTGGTCAGCCCCAGCATTTT. It specifies CASSGRVGQPQHF. The full variable domain, completed using reference TRBV7-2 and TRBJ1-5, is GAGVSQSPSNKVTEKGKDVELRCDPISGHTALYWYRQSLGQGLEFLIYFQGNSAPDKSGLPSDRFSAERTGGSVSTLTIQRTQQEDSAVYLCASSGRVGQPQHFGDGTRLSIL.

DNA of the CDR3: TGCGCCAGCAGCCAACGGACAGGGGGCGGTCAGCCCCAGCATTTT. This translates into CASSQRTGGGQPQHF. The chain uses TRBV4-3 and TRBJ1-5; 11 bases fit TRBD1. Germline CDR1 is LGHNA and CDR2 is YSLEER. J was trimmed by 6 bases and V by 2 bases; bases with no gene match: 3. The CDR3 sequence is 15 residues long.